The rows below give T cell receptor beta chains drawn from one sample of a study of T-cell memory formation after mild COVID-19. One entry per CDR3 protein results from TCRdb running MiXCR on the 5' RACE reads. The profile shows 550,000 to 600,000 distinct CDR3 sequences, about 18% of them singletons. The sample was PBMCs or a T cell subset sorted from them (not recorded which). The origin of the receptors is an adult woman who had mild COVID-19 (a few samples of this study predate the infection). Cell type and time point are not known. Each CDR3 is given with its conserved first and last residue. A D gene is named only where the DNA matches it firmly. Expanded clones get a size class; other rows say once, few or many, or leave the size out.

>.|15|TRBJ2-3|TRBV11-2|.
CASSLLGLITDTQYF
TGTGCCAGCAGCCTACTAGGACTAATCACAGATACGCAGTATTTT
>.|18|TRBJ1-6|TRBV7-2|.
CASSLAPLRSSYNSPLHF
TGTGCCAGCAGCTTAGCGCCCCTCAGGAGCTCCTATAATTCACCCCTCCACTTT
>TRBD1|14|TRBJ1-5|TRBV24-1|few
CATSDWTGSQPQHF
TGTGCCACCAGTGATTGGACAGGGAGTCAGCCCCAGCATTTT
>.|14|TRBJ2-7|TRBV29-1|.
CSVQLPGSEIEQYF
TGCAGCGTTCAGCTTCCAGGGTCCGAAATCGAGCAGTACTTC
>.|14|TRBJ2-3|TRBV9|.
CASSVDHFPDTQYF
TGTGCCAGCAGCGTAGACCATTTTCCAGATACGCAGTATTTT
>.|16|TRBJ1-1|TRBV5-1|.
CASSPGRGRVGTEAFF
TGCGCCAGCAGCCCTGGTCGGGGCAGGGTTGGCACTGAAGCTTTCTTT
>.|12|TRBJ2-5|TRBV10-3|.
CAVGGPRETQYF
TGTGCCGTTGGCGGTCCTAGGGAGACCCAGTACTTC
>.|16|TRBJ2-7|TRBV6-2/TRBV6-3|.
CASSPHARGAGYEQYF
TGTGCCAGCAGTCCCCATGCCAGGGGCGCAGGATACGAGCAGTACTTC
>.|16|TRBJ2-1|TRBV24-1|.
CATSDFGRDSYNEQFF
TGTGCCACCAGTGATTTTGGGCGGGACTCCTACAATGAGCAGTTCTTC
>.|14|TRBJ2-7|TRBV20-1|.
CSASGTKSSYEQYF
TGCAGTGCTAGCGGGACCAAGAGCTCCTACGAGCAGTACTTC
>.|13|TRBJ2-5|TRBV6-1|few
CASSIGDPRPQYF
TGTGCCAGCAGTATTGGAGACCCCAGGCCCCAGTACTTC
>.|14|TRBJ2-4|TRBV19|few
CASSNSLAKNIQYF
TGTGCCAGTAGTAACAGCCTAGCCAAAAACATTCAGTACTTC
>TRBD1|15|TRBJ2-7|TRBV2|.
CASSEDRGSSYEQYF
TGTGCCAGCAGTGAAGACAGGGGGAGCTCCTACGAGCAGTACTTC
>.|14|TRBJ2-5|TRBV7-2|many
CASSLATSQETQYF
TGTGCCAGCAGCTTAGCGACCTCGCAAGAGACCCAGTACTTC
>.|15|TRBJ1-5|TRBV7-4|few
CASSSRGPHGQPQHF
TGTGCCAGCAGCTCTCGAGGGCCGCATGGTCAGCCCCAGCATTTT
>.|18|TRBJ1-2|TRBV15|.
CATSRDRTEHTYRNGYTF
TGTGCCACCAGCAGAGATCGGACCGAACACACTTATAGGAATGGCTACACCTTC
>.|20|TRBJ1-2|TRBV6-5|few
CASSYGAAGPGQRINYGYTF
TGTGCCAGCAGTTACGGGGCGGCGGGTCCAGGACAGAGAATTAACTATGGCTACACCTTC
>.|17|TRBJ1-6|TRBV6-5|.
CASSYFGGSSYNSPLHF
TGTGCCAGCAGTTACTTCGGCGGGAGCTCCTATAATTCACCCCTCCACTTT
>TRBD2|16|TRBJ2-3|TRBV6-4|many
CASSDLAGGFTDTQYF
TGTGCCAGCAGTGATCTAGCGGGGGGATTCACAGATACGCAGTATTTT
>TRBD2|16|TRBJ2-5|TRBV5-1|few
CASSWGLADYQETQYF
TGCGCCAGCAGCTGGGGACTAGCGGATTACCAAGAGACCCAGTACTTC
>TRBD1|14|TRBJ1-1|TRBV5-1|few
CASSLAGGDSEAFF
TGCGCCAGCAGCTTGGCCGGCGGGGACAGTGAAGCTTTCTTT
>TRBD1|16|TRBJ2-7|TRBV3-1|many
CASSQESRTGHYEQYF
TGTGCCAGCAGCCAAGAGTCTCGGACAGGGCACTACGAGCAGTACTTC
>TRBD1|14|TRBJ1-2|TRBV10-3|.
CAIRPGQGAAGYTF
TGTGCCATCAGACCGGGACAGGGGGCGGCTGGCTACACCTTC
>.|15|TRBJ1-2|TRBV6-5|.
CASSYSGGPSRGYTF
TGTGCCAGCAGTTACTCGGGTGGTCCTTCGCGGGGCTACACCTTC
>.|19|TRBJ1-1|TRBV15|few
CATSRVSRPAQGLAAEAFF
TGTGCCACCAGCAGAGTCAGTCGTCCGGCCCAGGGCTTGGCCGCTGAAGCTTTCTTT